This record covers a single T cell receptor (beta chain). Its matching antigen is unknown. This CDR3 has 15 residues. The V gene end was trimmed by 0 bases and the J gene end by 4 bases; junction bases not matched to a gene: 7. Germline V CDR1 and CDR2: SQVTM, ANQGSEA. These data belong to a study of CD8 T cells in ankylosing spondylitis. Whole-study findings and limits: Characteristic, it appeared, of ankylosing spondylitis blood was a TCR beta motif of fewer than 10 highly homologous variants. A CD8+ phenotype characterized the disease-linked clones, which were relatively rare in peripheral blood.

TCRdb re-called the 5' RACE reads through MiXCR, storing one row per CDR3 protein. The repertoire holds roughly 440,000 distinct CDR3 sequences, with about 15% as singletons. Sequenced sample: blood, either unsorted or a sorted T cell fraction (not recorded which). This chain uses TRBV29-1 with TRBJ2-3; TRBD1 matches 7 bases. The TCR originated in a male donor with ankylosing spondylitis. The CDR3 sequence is CSVEDQVTGSDTQYF. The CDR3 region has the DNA TGCAGCGTTGAAGATCAGGTGACAGGGTCAGATACGCAGTATTTT.